One TCR beta chain is described in this entry. Its cognate antigen is unknown. V shed 4 bases and J 3 bases; nucleotides not matched to a gene: 2. Looked up from germline, CDR1 is MNHEY and CDR2 is SMNVEV (reference sequence). CDR3 length: 13 residues. This entry comes from a study of T cell repertoires in cytomegalovirus infection. Study background: Evidence of both CMV infection and a matching HLA type came from public TCR beta signatures.

MiXCR, run by TCRdb on the reads, gives a single entry per CDR3 protein. The sample shows around 350,000 distinct CDR3 sequences, around a sixth of them seen only once. Study conclusions and caveats: Frequencies of public TCR beta families were cumulated, and this identified carriers of CMV plus the relevant HLA.

The chain carries TRBV27 and TRBJ2-7, with 8 bases that match TRBD2. The origin of this receptor is a human donor in good health (CMV status not recorded). Some clones in this sample may be carry-over from other donors' samples. Specimen: PBMCs. The CDR3 nucleotides read TGTGCCAGCAGTTCGGCGGGAGGCTACGAGCAGTACTTC. Its translation: CASSSAGGYEQYF.